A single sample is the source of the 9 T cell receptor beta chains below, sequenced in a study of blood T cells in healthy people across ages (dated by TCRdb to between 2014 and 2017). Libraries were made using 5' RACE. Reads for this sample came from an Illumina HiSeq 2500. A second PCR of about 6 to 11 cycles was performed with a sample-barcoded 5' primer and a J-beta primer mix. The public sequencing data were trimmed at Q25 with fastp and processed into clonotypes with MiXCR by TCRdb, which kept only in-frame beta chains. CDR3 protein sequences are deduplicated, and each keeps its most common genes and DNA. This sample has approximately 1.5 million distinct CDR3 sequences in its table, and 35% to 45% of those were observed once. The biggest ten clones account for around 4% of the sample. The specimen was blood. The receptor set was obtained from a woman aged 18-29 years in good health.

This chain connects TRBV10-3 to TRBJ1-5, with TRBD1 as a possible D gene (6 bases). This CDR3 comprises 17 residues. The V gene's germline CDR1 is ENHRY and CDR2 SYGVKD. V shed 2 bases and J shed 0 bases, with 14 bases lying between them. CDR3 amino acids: CAISEGTSETSNQPQHF. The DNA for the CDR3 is TGTGCCATCAGTGAGGGGACATCGGAAACTAGCAATCAGCCCCAGCATTTT.

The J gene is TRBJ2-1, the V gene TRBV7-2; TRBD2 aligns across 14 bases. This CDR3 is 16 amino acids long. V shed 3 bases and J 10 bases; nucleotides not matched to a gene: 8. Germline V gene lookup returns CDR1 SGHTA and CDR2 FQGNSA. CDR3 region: CASSFTGTSGRWEQFF. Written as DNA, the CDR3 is TGTGCCAGCAGCTTCACCGGGACTAGCGGGAGATGGGAGCAGTTCTTC.

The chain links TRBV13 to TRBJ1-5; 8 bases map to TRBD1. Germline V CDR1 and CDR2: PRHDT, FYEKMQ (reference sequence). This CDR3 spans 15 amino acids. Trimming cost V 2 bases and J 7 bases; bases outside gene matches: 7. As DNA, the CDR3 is TGTGCCAGCAGCTTAAGAGGACAGGGAGGACAGCCCCAGCATTTT. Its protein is CASSLRGQGGQPQHF. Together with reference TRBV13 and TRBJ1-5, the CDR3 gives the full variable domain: AAGVIQSPRHLIKEKRETATLKCYPIPRHDTVYWYQQGPGQDPQFLISFYEKMQSDKGSIPDRFSAQQFSDYHSELNMSSLELGDSALYFCASSLRGQGGQPQHFGDGTRLSIL.

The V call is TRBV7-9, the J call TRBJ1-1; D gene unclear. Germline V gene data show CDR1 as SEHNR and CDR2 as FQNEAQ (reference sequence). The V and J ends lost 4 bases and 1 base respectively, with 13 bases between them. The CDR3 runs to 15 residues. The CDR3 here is CASSSASFQNTEAFF. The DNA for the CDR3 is TGTGCCAGCAGCTCCGCCTCTTTCCAGAACACTGAAGCTTTCTTT.

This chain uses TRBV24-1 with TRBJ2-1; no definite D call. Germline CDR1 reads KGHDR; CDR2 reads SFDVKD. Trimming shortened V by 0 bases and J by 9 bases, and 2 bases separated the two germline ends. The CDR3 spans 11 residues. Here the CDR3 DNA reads TGTGCCACCAGTGATTTGGTTGAGCAGTTCTTC. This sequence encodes CATSDLVEQFF.

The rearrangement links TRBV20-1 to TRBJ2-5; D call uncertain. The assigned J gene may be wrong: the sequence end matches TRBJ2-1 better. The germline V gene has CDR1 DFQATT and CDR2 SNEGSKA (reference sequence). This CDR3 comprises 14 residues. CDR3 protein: CSATGPAAQETQFF. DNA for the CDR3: TGCAGTGCTACTGGCCCGGCGGCCCAAGAGACCCAGTTCTTC.

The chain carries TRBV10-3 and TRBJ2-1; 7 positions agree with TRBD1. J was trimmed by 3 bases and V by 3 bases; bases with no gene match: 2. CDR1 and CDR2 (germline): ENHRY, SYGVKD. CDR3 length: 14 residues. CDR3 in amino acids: CAISDGTVYNEQFF. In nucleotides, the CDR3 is TGTGCCATCAGTGACGGGACAGTCTACAATGAGCAGTTCTTC.

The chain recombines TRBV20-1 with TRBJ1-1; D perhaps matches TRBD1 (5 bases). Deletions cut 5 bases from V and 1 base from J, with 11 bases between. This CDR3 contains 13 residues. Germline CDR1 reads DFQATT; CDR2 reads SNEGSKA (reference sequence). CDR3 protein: CSAAGRGNTEAFF. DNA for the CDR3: TGCAGTGCTGCGGGGCGGGGGAACACTGAAGCTTTCTTT.

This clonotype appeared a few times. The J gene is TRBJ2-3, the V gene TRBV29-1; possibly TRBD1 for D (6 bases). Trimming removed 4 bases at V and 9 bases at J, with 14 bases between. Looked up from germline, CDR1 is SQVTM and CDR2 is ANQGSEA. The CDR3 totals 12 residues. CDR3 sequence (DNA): TGCAGCGTTGCCTTAACGGGACAAACGCAGTATTTT. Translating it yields CSVALTGQTQYF.